This entry concerns a single T cell receptor beta chain. This clone occurred once. The antigen this receptor binds is unknown. The input lacks base qualities; no much larger clone sits a single base away. To sequence the TCRbeta CDR3 region, genomic DNA was isolated from the sorted cells. The immunoSEQ Assay was used for sequencing of TCRbeta CDR3 regions. The table comes from immuneACCESS by way of TCRdb, which keeps in-frame sequences with V and J called. Part of the clones is missing from these tables; in studies checked, under half for an unresolved V gene and the rest for unknown reasons. For this sample there are some 75,000 clones; less than 90% appear just once. The ten largest clones capture less than 2.5% of the sample. These data come from a study of OX40 agonist ivuxolimab in advanced cancers. About the study as a whole: Ivuxolimab was a fully human IgG2 agonistic monoclonal antibody targeting the costimulatory receptor OX40 (CD134). Intravenous ivuxolimab was administered to patients every 2 weeks at six dose levels: 0.01, 0.1, 0.3, 1.5, 3 and 10 mg/kg. Of the approximately 50 dose-escalation patients, hepatocellular carcinoma was present in approximately 20, melanoma in around 15, renal cell carcinoma in 9 and head and neck cancer in 9. The dose-escalation cohort was approximately 83% male with a mean age of about 60 years, ranging from roughly 23 to 90. Prior anti-PD-1, anti-PD-L1 or anti-CTLA-4 therapy was permitted, and checkpoint inhibitors had been received by about two fifths of dose-escalation patients. Partial responses occurred in three dose-escalation patients: two with cutaneous melanoma and one with hepatocellular carcinoma. The point of sequencing TCRbeta in the periphery was to test whether ivuxolimab changed TCR sequence diversity and drove clonal T-cell expansion. The paper covers the monotherapy dose-escalation part of the phase I ivuxolimab trial, which included N of about 50 patients.

What the research found in general, with its limitations: At doses of 0.1 to 3.0 mg/kg, clonal expansion of both CD4+ and CD8+ blood T cells was observed from baseline to week 6. In partial responders in the 0.1-3.0 mg/kg groups, normalized peripheral clonal expansion was found to be among the lowest, especially among CD8+ T cells. Antigen specificity was not determined for the clonally expanded peripheral T cells. Low levels of normalized T-cell clonal expansion were also seen in some nonresponding patients. After ivuxolimab, more expanded clones were found on average in CD8+ T cells than in CD4+ T cells.

The V and J ends are trimmed by 2 bases and 6 bases, leaving 2 bases between them. The CDR3, from cysteine to phenylalanine, totals 11 residues. Of all the DNA, just the CDR3 is kept, 33 bases in frame from base 1. Reading the germline V gene (reference sequence) gives CDR1 SGHNT and CDR2 YYREEE. Patients with a history of autoimmune disease or receiving systemic immunosuppression were excluded from the trial. In every dose cohort, peripheral blood was drawn for TCR sequencing at baseline, cycle 4 day 1, and cycle 7 day 1. The samples were taken from a phase I, first-in-human, multicenter, open-label dose-escalation trial of ivuxolimab. Adults with locally advanced or metastatic melanoma, renal cell carcinoma, hepatocellular carcinoma or head and neck squamous cell carcinoma were enrolled in the trial. Before TCR sequencing, CD4+ T cells and CD8+ T cells from peripheral blood were sorted into separate populations.

The rearrangement combines TRBV5-4 with TRBJ2-2; too little of a D gene remains to name it. This specimen was CD4+ or CD8+ T cells sorted from blood, taken in a trial of the OX40 agonist ivuxolimab. This sequence was found in an adult with an advanced solid tumor such as melanoma, head and neck, liver or kidney cancer. The CDR3 in this case is CASSLAGELFF. The nucleotides are TGTGCCAGCAGCTTAGCCGGGGAGCTGTTTTTT.